This T cell receptor beta chain was identified in a study of cytomegalovirus exposure and HLA in healthy donors. General study results and limits: The authors enumerated 150 to 200 TCR beta chains as linked to cytomegalovirus. Reported performance of the classifier showed diagnosis of cytomegalovirus status with high specificity and sensitivity.

Healthy bone marrow donors made up the cohort. This PCR relied on a set of 60 Vbeta primers and 13 Jbeta primers. Here immunoSEQ multiplex PCR was the method, and the copy in TCRdb shows in-frame clones only, minus some. In the table there are around 200,000 clones, 82% of which are singletons. Concerning this clone itself: Antigen: not known.

Input material: PBMCs. The TCR comes from a woman between 18 and 30 years old in good health and CMV-seronegative.

Here the CDR3 DNA reads TGCGCCAGCAGCCAAACTCATTCGCGGGAGGGCCTTGGCGGGGAGCTGTTTTTT. Translating it yields CASSQTHSREGLGGELFF. The rearrangement uses TRBV4-1 and TRBJ2-2, with 9 bases aligning to TRBD2. Looked up from germline, CDR1 is MGHRA and CDR2 is YSYEKL. The J segment lost 7 bases and the V segment lost 2 bases, leaving 14 bases of the junction unmatched. This CDR3 region has 18 residues.